Listed below are T cell receptor beta chains from one sample, sequenced in a study of blood T cell repertoires in COVID-19. Produced via immunoSEQ multiplex PCR; TCRdb's table is partial and in-frame only. This sample has 300,000 to 350,000 clones; about 93% occur once, and the top ten carry approximately 6.8%. The material sequenced was peripheral blood. The receptors come from a woman aged 25-40 years with COVID-19, enrolled during active disease. CDR3s include the opening cysteine and the closing phenylalanine or tryptophan. A D gene is named only where the DNA matches it firmly. Rows give clone size only sometimes, using once, few, many, or a class for an expanded clone.

clone size	V gene	D gene	J gene	CDR3 DNA	CDR3 protein
once	TRBV6-1	.	TRBJ1-5	TGTGCCAGCAGTGAAAATGGGAACAGGGCTCAGCCCCAGCATTTT	CASSENGNRAQPQHF
once	TRBV19	TRBD2	TRBJ2-1	TGTGCCAGATCCTCTAGCGGGATTTATACCAATGAGCAGTTCTTC	CARSSSGIYTNEQFF
.	TRBV7-2	.	TRBJ2-2	TGTGCCAGCAGCTTAGATTCGGGAAACACCGGGGAGCTGTTTTTT	CASSLDSGNTGELFF
.	TRBV5-1	.	TRBJ2-5	TGCGCCAGCAGCCCTGGGCAGGGTGAGACCCAGTACTTC	CASSPGQGETQYF
.	TRBV2	TRBD1	TRBJ1-3	TGTGCCAGCAGGATAGTGGGACAGGGAGCAAACACCATATATTTT	CASRIVGQGANTIYF
.	TRBV5-1	.	TRBJ1-5	TGCGCCAGCAGCTTGGCGGGGGATAGCAATCAGCCCCAGCATTTT	CASSLAGDSNQPQHF
once	TRBV9	.	TRBJ1-3	TGTGCCAGCAGCTCCGGACAGTCCTCTGGAAACACCATATATTTT	CASSSGQSSGNTIYF
.	TRBV24-1	TRBD2	TRBJ2-1	TGTGCCACCAGTGTTAGACTAGCGGGATTAGGCTCCTACAATGAGCAGTTCTTC	CATSVRLAGLGSYNEQFF
.	TRBV24-1	TRBD1	TRBJ2-7	TGTGCCACCAGTGATTCGACAGGGAACGAGCAGTACTTC	CATSDSTGNEQYF
once	TRBV28	TRBD2	TRBJ2-7	TGTGCCAGCATCCCGGGAGGGGGGCGCGAGCAGTACTTC	CASIPGGGREQYF
.	TRBV28	TRBD1	TRBJ1-5	TGTGCCAGCAGGGGACAGCTCAATCAGCCCCAGCATTTT	CASRGQLNQPQHF
.	TRBV24-1	TRBD1	TRBJ2-4	TGTGCCACCAGTGATCGGACAGGGCATCACTTCTTC	CATSDRTGHHFF
.	TRBV30	TRBD2	TRBJ2-2	TGTGCCTGGAGTCCCCGGACTAGCGGCACCGGGGAGCTGTTTTTT	CAWSPRTSGTGELFF
.	TRBV4-3	.	TRBJ2-1	TGCGCCAGCAGCCAAACCGGGACTTCTACCTCCTACAATGAGCAGTTCTTC	CASSQTGTSTSYNEQFF
.	TRBV5-6	TRBD2	TRBJ2-3	TGTGCCAGCAGGGCAGCGGGATTTTTCACAGATACGCAGTATTTT	CASRAAGFFTDTQYF
.	TRBV7-2	.	TRBJ2-7	TGTGCCAGCAGTTACGGACACCTAGGTTACGAGCAGTACTTC	CASSYGHLGYEQYF
.	TRBV28	.	TRBJ1-3	TGTGCCAGCAGACCGCCGCGGGGGCTAGGAGGAAACACCATATATTTT	CASRPPRGLGGNTIYF
.	TRBV9	TRBD2	TRBJ2-2	TGTGCCAGCAGCGTTGGCCTAGCGGGAGTGGGCGGGGAGCTGTTTTTT	CASSVGLAGVGGELFF
.	TRBV24-1	TRBD1	TRBJ2-5	TGTGCCACCAGTGATCTACAAGGACAGGGGTGGGAGACCCAGTACTTC	CATSDLQGQGWETQYF
.	TRBV7-2	TRBD1	TRBJ1-2	TGTGCCAGCAGCTTGAACCGGGACAGGGTGACCGGCTACACCTTC	CASSLNRDRVTGYTF
.	TRBV5-4	.	TRBJ2-3	TGTGCCAGCAGCCCCGCGGGGTTCACAGATACGCAGTATTTT	CASSPAGFTDTQYF
.	TRBV6-5	TRBD1	TRBJ2-7	TGTGCCAGCAGTTATCAGGGGGCCTACGAGCAGTACTTC	CASSYQGAYEQYF
.	TRBV15	.	TRBJ2-4	TGTGCCACCAGCAGGCCCCTAGGAAACATTCAGTACTTC	CATSRPLGNIQYF
.	TRBV5-4	TRBD1	TRBJ1-3	TGTGCCAGCAGCTTGGACAGGGGGCTTGGAAACACCATATATTTT	CASSLDRGLGNTIYF
.	TRBV6-5	.	TRBJ2-1	TGTGCCAGCAGAATAGAGAATGCCTACAATGAGCAGTTCTTC	CASRIENAYNEQFF
.	TRBV6-2/TRBV6-3	.	TRBJ1-6	TGTGCCAGCAGTTACAAGGGACTGGAAAGTTCACCCCTCCACTTT	CASSYKGLESSPLHF
.	TRBV6-5	.	TRBJ2-2	TGTGCCAGCAGACCGGACAGGAACACCGGGGAGCTGTTTTTT	CASRPDRNTGELFF
.	TRBV5-4	TRBD1	TRBJ2-7	TGTGCCAGCAGTTTTCGAGCCGGGACAGGGGCCTACGAGCAGTACTTC	CASSFRAGTGAYEQYF
few	TRBV7-3	.	TRBJ2-7	TGTGCCAGCAGCCCCAAGGCGGGCCCATACGAGCAGTACTTC	CASSPKAGPYEQYF
.	TRBV19	TRBD2	TRBJ2-5	TGTGCCAGTAGTATGCCCCGGCGGGGGGGGGAGGCCGGCCAGTACTTC	CASSMPRRGGEAGQYF
once	TRBV5-4	.	TRBJ2-3	TGTGCCAGCAGGAGCTCTAGAAGGGATACGCAGTATTTT	CASRSSRRDTQYF
.	TRBV28	.	TRBJ2-7	TGTGCCAGCAGTTTGGGGCAGGGGCGTAGGGAGCAGTACTTC	CASSLGQGRREQYF
.	TRBV2	TRBD1	TRBJ2-7	TGTGCCAGCAGTGAGGGGACAGGGAGATCCTACGAGCAGTACTTC	CASSEGTGRSYEQYF
.	TRBV5-6	.	TRBJ1-5	TGTGCCAGCAGCTTTGGAGTTAGCAATCAGCCCCAGCATTTT	CASSFGVSNQPQHF
once	TRBV5-1	.	TRBJ1-4	TGCGCCAGCAGCGGGGAGGGGCAGGGTGAAAAACTGTTTTTT	CASSGEGQGEKLFF
.	TRBV29-1	TRBD1	TRBJ2-5	TGCAGCGGCTCGACGACAGGGACAGAGACCCAGTACTTC	CSGSTTGTETQYF
.	TRBV19	.	TRBJ1-3	TGTGCCAGTAGTATACGCACGGAGTTCTCTGGAAACACCATATATTTT	CASSIRTEFSGNTIYF
.	TRBV28	TRBD1	TRBJ1-1	TGTGCCAGCAGTGGCTTAGGACAGGTCACGAACACTGAAGCTTTCTTT	CASSGLGQVTNTEAFF
.	TRBV23-1	TRBD1	TRBJ1-5	TGCGCCAGCAGGCGCCGGGACAGGGGGCCCCATAGCAATCAGCCCCAGCATTTT	CASRRRDRGPHSNQPQHF
.	TRBV30	TRBD1	TRBJ1-6	TGTGCCTGGACCGGGGGACAGGGATTGGCTTCACCCCTCCACTTT	CAWTGGQGLASPLHF
.	TRBV27	.	TRBJ1-5	TGTGCCAGCAGTTTCCGAACAGGGTTAAGCAATCAGCCCCAGCATTTT	CASSFRTGLSNQPQHF
.	TRBV3-1/TRBV3-2	TRBD1	TRBJ1-5	TGTGCCAGCAGCCAAGAACCGGGACAGGGTAGCAATCAGCCCCAGCATTTT	CASSQEPGQGSNQPQHF
.	TRBV28	.	TRBJ1-4	TGTGCCAGCAGTTCCCCAGGGACTGTGACTAATGAAAAACTGTTTTTT	CASSSPGTVTNEKLFF
.	TRBV21-1	.	TRBJ1-2	TGTGCCAGCAGCAAAGCGGGACAGCCAGGCTACACCTTC	CASSKAGQPGYTF
.	TRBV5-1	TRBD2	TRBJ2-5	TGCGCCAGCAGCTTATCCGGGACTAGCGGCCAAGAGACCCAGTACTTC	CASSLSGTSGQETQYF
.	TRBV5-5	.	TRBJ1-1	TGTGCCAGCGGTGTTGGCGGCATGAACACTGAAGCTTTCTTT	CASGVGGMNTEAFF
once	TRBV7-8	.	TRBJ2-5	TGTGCCAGCAGCCTAGGACTGGAAGACACCCAGTACTTC	CASSLGLEDTQYF
once	TRBV5-1	TRBD2	TRBJ2-7	TGCGCCAGCAGCTTCATTAGCAGCGGGACCTACGAGCAGTACTTC	CASSFISSGTYEQYF
.	TRBV5-1	TRBD1	TRBJ1-1	TGCGCCAGCAGCTACCAGCCGACAGGGTCCTATGAAGCTTTCTTT	CASSYQPTGSYEAFF